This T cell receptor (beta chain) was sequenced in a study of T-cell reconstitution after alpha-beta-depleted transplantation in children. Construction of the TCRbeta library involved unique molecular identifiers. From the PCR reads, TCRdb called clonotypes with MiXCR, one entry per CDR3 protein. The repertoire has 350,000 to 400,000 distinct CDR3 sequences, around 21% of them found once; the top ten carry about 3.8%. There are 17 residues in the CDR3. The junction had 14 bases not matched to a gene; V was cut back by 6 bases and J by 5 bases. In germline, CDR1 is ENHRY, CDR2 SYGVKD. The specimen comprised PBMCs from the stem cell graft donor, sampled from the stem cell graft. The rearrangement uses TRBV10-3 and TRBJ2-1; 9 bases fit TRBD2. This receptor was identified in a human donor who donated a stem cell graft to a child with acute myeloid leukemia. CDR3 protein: CAISLFGGSGRNNEQFF. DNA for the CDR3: TGTGCCATCAGCCTGTTCGGGGGTAGCGGGAGAAACAATGAGCAGTTCTTC.